The rows below give T cell receptor beta chains drawn from one sample of a study of T cell changes during pregnancy in multiple sclerosis. Libraries were prepared by immunoSEQ multiplex PCR; TCRdb keeps only in-frame clonotypes and omits some of them. The data show 30,000 to 45,000 clones, with 90% to 95% seen just once and less than 8.5% held by the top ten. The specimen was CD8+ T cells from peripheral blood mononuclear cells, collected before pregnancy. The receptor set was obtained from a female donor with multiple sclerosis, enrolled in a pregnancy study. CDR3s include the opening cysteine and the closing phenylalanine or tryptophan. D genes are given only for firm matches. Only part of the rows carry a size: once, few, many, or a class if the clone is expanded.

v_gene	abundance	j_gene	d_gene	CDR3nt	CDR3aa
TRBV28	-	TRBJ2-5	TRBD2	TGTGCCAGCAGTTTATGGGCTAGCGGTGAAGAGACCCAGTACTTC	CASSLWASGEETQYF
TRBV28	once	TRBJ2-5	-	TGTGCCAGCAGCGATGACTTTCAAGAGACCCAGTACTTC	CASSDDFQETQYF
TRBV19	-	TRBJ1-1	-	TGTGCCAGTAGCGGGGGGCCGAGGACTGAAGCTTTCTTT	CASSGGPRTEAFF
TRBV27	-	TRBJ1-5	-	TGTGCCAGCAGTTTATGGGGGGGCAGTAGCAATCAGCCCCAGCATTTT	CASSLWGGSSNQPQHF
TRBV5-1	-	TRBJ2-3	-	TGCGCCAGCAGCCCAGGCACAGATACGCAGTATTTT	CASSPGTDTQYF
TRBV28	-	TRBJ2-6	-	TGTGCCAGCATGGAGGACTCTGGGGCCAACGTCCTGACTTTC	CASMEDSGANVLTF
TRBV7-2	-	TRBJ2-5	TRBD2	TGTGCCAGCAGCCCCCGGAGCGGGAGCGCACAAGAGACCCAGTACTTC	CASSPRSGSAQETQYF
TRBV7-9	few	TRBJ2-7	-	TGTGCCAGCAGCCCCCAGGACTTTCCATCCTACGAGCAGTACTTC	CASSPQDFPSYEQYF
TRBV28	-	TRBJ2-2	-	TGTGCCAGCAGACCAGGGGTTGGGACCGGGGAGCTGTTTTTT	CASRPGVGTGELFF
TRBV7-9	-	TRBJ2-7	TRBD1	TGTGCCAGCAGCTCTACCCGGACAGGGGGCCTCTACGAGCAGTACTTC	CASSSTRTGGLYEQYF
TRBV29-1	-	TRBJ2-7	-	TGCAGCGGTCACGCTAGACAGGAGGTAGGCTACGAGCAGTACTTC	CSGHARQEVGYEQYF
TRBV6-1	few	TRBJ1-1	-	TGTGCCAGCAGTGAAGCGAGGGAGAAAGCTTTCTTT	CASSEAREKAFF
TRBV19	-	TRBJ2-1	-	TGTGCCAGTAGTATTGCGGGATTCATCAATGAGCAGTTCTTC	CASSIAGFINEQFF
TRBV19	-	TRBJ2-1	TRBD2	TGTGCCACCCGAGCGGGATCAGGGTACAATGAGCAGTTCTTC	CATRAGSGYNEQFF
TRBV27	few	TRBJ2-7	TRBD1	TGTGCCAGCAGTTCGACCTCGACAGGGTTTCTAAACTACGAGCAGTACTTC	CASSSTSTGFLNYEQYF
TRBV9	-	TRBJ1-4	TRBD1	TGTGCCAGCAGCGCGGACAGGGGGTATGAAAAACTGTTTTTT	CASSADRGYEKLFF
TRBV29-1	-	TRBJ2-6	-	TGCAGCGTTGCGGGTCTCTCTGGGGCCAACGTCCTGACTTTC	CSVAGLSGANVLTF
TRBV4-3	-	TRBJ2-2	TRBD2	TGCGCCAGCAGCCCAGGACTAGCTGCCGGGGAGCTGTTTTTT	CASSPGLAAGELFF
TRBV10-1	once	TRBJ2-3	TRBD2	TGCGCCAGCAGGGTAGGACTAGACCAATACACAGATACGCAGTATTTT	CASRVGLDQYTDTQYF
TRBV5-1	-	TRBJ2-1	TRBD2	TGCGCCAGCAGCTTGGCCTTTTCTAGCGGGGCACAATACAATGAGCAGTTCTTC	CASSLAFSSGAQYNEQFF
TRBV7-9	-	TRBJ2-2	-	TGTGCCAGCGCCAACACCGGGGCCGGGGAGCTGTTTTTT	CASANTGAGELFF
TRBV19	-	TRBJ1-5	-	TGTGCCAGTAGCGAGGATTGGTCCCAGCATTTT	CASSEDWSQHF
TRBV7-9	-	TRBJ2-5	-	TGTGCCAGCAGCCCAGGGTTTCAAGAGACCCAGTACTTC	CASSPGFQETQYF
TRBV6-6	-	TRBJ2-7	TRBD1	TGTGCCAGCAGTCGGGACAGGTACGAGCAGTACTTC	CASSRDRYEQYF
TRBV19	-	TRBJ2-7	TRBD2	TGTGCCAGTAGTATGGTAACTAGCGGGACCTACGAGCAGTACTTC	CASSMVTSGTYEQYF
TRBV11-2	-	TRBJ2-1	TRBD2	TGTGCCAGCAGCTTTACTAGCGGGAGCTTCAATGAGCAGTTCTTC	CASSFTSGSFNEQFF
TRBV19	-	TRBJ2-1	TRBD1	TGTGCCTCCAAGACAGGGAGTCTCAATGAGCAGTTCTTC	CASKTGSLNEQFF
TRBV13	-	TRBJ1-3	TRBD1	TGTGCCAGCAGCTTCCGGGACAGGGGTGGAAACACCATATATTTT	CASSFRDRGGNTIYF
TRBV7-9	-	TRBJ2-1	TRBD2	TGTGCCAGCAGCTTACCCAAACTAGCGGAATCTTACAATGAGCAGTTCTTC	CASSLPKLAESYNEQFF
TRBV5-5	-	TRBJ2-7	-	TGTGCCAGCAGCTACCTGGGGAGCTCCTACGAGCAGTACTTC	CASSYLGSSYEQYF
TRBV19	once	TRBJ1-1	-	TGTGCCAGTAGTCCTACAGGATATAACACTGAAGCTTTCTTT	CASSPTGYNTEAFF
TRBV2	-	TRBJ2-1	TRBD1	TGTGCCAGCAGTTTAGGTCCTGGACAGGGGGCAATCTATGAGCAGTTCTTC	CASSLGPGQGAIYEQFF
TRBV11-3	-	TRBJ2-7	TRBD1	TGTGCCAGCAGCCTGACAGGGTCAGGCGAGCAGTACTTC	CASSLTGSGEQYF
TRBV11-2	-	TRBJ2-2	TRBD1	TGTGCCAGCACCGTCGACAGGGTAGGAACCGGGGAGCTGTTTTTT	CASTVDRVGTGELFF
TRBV4-1	-	TRBJ2-7	TRBD2	TGCGCCAGCAGCCAACCGGGACTAGCCTCCGAGCAGTACTTC	CASSQPGLASEQYF
TRBV5-1	-	TRBJ2-7	TRBD1	TGCGCCAGCAGCAGTGGACAGGGGGTGGACGAGCAGTACTTC	CASSSGQGVDEQYF
TRBV7-9	-	TRBJ2-3	-	TGTGCCAGCAGCTTAGGCCTAGGCCTCTTCGGAGGCGATACGCAGTATTTT	CASSLGLGLFGGDTQYF
TRBV9	-	TRBJ2-7	-	TGTGCCAGCAGCTTAAGGGGAGGAGTTCTAAGCGACGAGCAGTACTTC	CASSLRGGVLSDEQYF
TRBV5-4	-	TRBJ2-1	-	TGTGCCAGCAGGCGGGGACCGAGGGCCTACAATGAGCAGTTCTTC	CASRRGPRAYNEQFF
TRBV10-3	-	TRBJ1-2	-	TGTGCCATCAGTGATGGTAGTGGCTACACCTTC	CAISDGSGYTF
TRBV9	-	TRBJ2-1	-	TGTGCCAGCAGCGTAGAGGGGGTGTCCTACAATGAGCAGTTCTTC	CASSVEGVSYNEQFF
TRBV29-1	-	TRBJ2-1	-	TGCAGCGTTGATATCGGAGGGTGGCAGTTCTTC	CSVDIGGWQFF
TRBV4-3	-	TRBJ2-7	TRBD2	TGCGCCAGCAGCCAAGATAGGGCGGGACTAGCGGACTACGAGCAGTACTTC	CASSQDRAGLADYEQYF
TRBV19	-	TRBJ2-7	-	TGTGCCAGTAGTTCAGGGGGAGGTCTGTACTTC	CASSSGGGLYF
TRBV6-1	-	TRBJ1-3	-	TGTGCCAGCAGTGAATGGAGGATGCCTGGAAACACCATATATTTT	CASSEWRMPGNTIYF
TRBV28	-	TRBJ2-7	-	TGTGCCAGCAGTTTAGCAATCTCTAGCTCCTACGAGCAGTACTTC	CASSLAISSSYEQYF
TRBV5-5	once	TRBJ1-5	TRBD1	TGTGCCAGCAGCTCCCGACGGGACAGGGATCAGCCCCAGCATTTT	CASSSRRDRDQPQHF
TRBV2	-	TRBJ2-1	TRBD2	TGTGCCAGCAGAGGACTAGCGGGAGGTATCGATGAGCAGTTCTTC	CASRGLAGGIDEQFF
TRBV28	-	TRBJ2-4	TRBD2	TGTGCCAGCAGCCATGGACTAGCGGAGACGGAAAAAAACATTCAGTACTTC	CASSHGLAETEKNIQYF
TRBV14	-	TRBJ2-7	-	TGTGCCAGCAGCGGACTAAGCTCCTACGAGCAGTACTTC	CASSGLSSYEQYF
TRBV7-2	-	TRBJ2-1	TRBD1	TGTGCCAGCAGCTTAGTCCTAGGGGGCTGGGGCAATGAGCAGTTCTTC	CASSLVLGGWGNEQFF
TRBV5-1	-	TRBJ2-7	TRBD1	TGCGCCAGCAGCTTGGAGGTGACAGGGAACGAGCAGTACTTC	CASSLEVTGNEQYF
TRBV30	medium-sized	TRBJ2-2	TRBD2	TGTGCCTGGGGTGGACTAGACTCCACCGGGGAGCTGTTTTTT	CAWGGLDSTGELFF
TRBV27	once	TRBJ1-2	-	TGTGCCAGCAGTTTACGGGGGGCCTGGGGCTACACCTTC	CASSLRGAWGYTF
TRBV10-3	-	TRBJ2-7	-	TGTGCCATACTCTTGGAGAGCTCCTACGAGCAGTACTTC	CAILLESSYEQYF
TRBV19	-	TRBJ2-2	TRBD2	TGTGCCAGTCGAGATCCAGCGGGGGTCATTACCGGGGAGCTGTTTTTT	CASRDPAGVITGELFF
TRBV7-2	-	TRBJ2-4	-	TGTGCCAGCAGCTTCGACCCCCAGGGCCTCACGGACATTCAGTACTTC	CASSFDPQGLTDIQYF
TRBV6-6	-	TRBJ1-2	-	TGTGCCAGCAGTCACAAACTAACAGGGATTAACTATGGCTACACCTTC	CASSHKLTGINYGYTF
TRBV7-8	once	TRBJ2-3	TRBD2	TGTGCCAGCAGTCATCCACTAGCGGGAGTTGTAGATACGCAGTATTTT	CASSHPLAGVVDTQYF
TRBV2	-	TRBJ2-7	-	TGTGCCAGCAGTGGTGAGTCTGGGCTTGAGCAGTACTTC	CASSGESGLEQYF